These T cell receptor beta chains were read from a single sample in a study of CD8 T cells in ankylosing spondylitis. Each CDR3 protein is one row after TCRdb ran MiXCR on the 5' RACE reads. The sample lists roughly 240,000 distinct CDR3 sequences, 8.2% seen once, with approximately 4.8% in the top ten. Input material: blood, either unsorted or a sorted T cell fraction (not recorded which). These receptors originate from a female donor with ankylosing spondylitis or in good health (not recorded which). Each CDR3 is given with its conserved first and last residue. D genes are given only for firm matches. Only some rows state a clone size, as once, few, many or a class for expanded clones.

V	J	size	D	DNA	CDR3
TRBV20-1	TRBJ2-3	many	.	TGCAGTTCCCGGCTAGATTCTTCAGATACGCAGTATTTT	CSSRLDSSDTQYF
TRBV20-1	TRBJ2-7	many	TRBD2	TGCAGTGCTAGGGGGGACTACCTCTACGAGCAGTACTTC	CSARGDYLYEQYF
TRBV19	TRBJ1-5	few	.	TGTGCCAGTAGTATGCCGGGCACGAATCAGCCCCAGCATTTT	CASSMPGTNQPQHF
TRBV28	TRBJ1-1	few	.	TGTGCCAGCAGCCCACAGGGTGTCAACACTGAAGCTTTCTTT	CASSPQGVNTEAFF
TRBV5-1	TRBJ2-2	many	.	TGCGCCAGCAGCTTGATAGCGGCAGGGAACACCGGGGAGCTGTTTTTT	CASSLIAAGNTGELFF
TRBV20-1	TRBJ2-1	many	TRBD1	TGCAGTGCTAGAGATGACAGGGCGGACAATGAGCAGTTCTTC	CSARDDRADNEQFF
TRBV27	TRBJ2-2	few	.	TGTGCCAGCAGTTCCTCCTGGACCGGTCTGAACACCGGGGAGCTGTTTTTT	CASSSSWTGLNTGELFF
TRBV20-1	TRBJ1-2	many	.	TGCAGTGCTCGTATGCCGGTAATAGGGTCCTATGGCTACACCTTC	CSARMPVIGSYGYTF
TRBV28	TRBJ2-2	many	.	TGTGCCAGCAGAGGGGGAGTCGGCACCGGGGAGCTGTTTTTT	CASRGGVGTGELFF
TRBV12-3/TRBV12-4	TRBJ1-3	many	.	TGTGCCAGCAGTTTGAATGATGGAAACACCATATATTTT	CASSLNDGNTIYF
TRBV7-2	TRBJ1-1	many	TRBD1	TGTGCCAGCAGCAAGGACAGGACCTCGGTGGGTGGTGAAGCTTTCTTT	CASSKDRTSVGGEAFF
TRBV6-5	TRBJ2-3	many	.	TGTGCCAGCAGTTATGGGGGGGGGCGAAATACGCAGTATTTT	CASSYGGGRNTQYF
TRBV10-3	TRBJ2-3	many	.	TGTGCCATCAGTGACGCCAGCACAGATACGCAGTATTTT	CAISDASTDTQYF
TRBV11-2	TRBJ2-1	.	.	TGTGCCAGCAGCCTCCTCGCCGATAGGGGGAGGGGGGGGAATGAGCAGTTCTTC	CASSLLADRGRGGNEQFF
TRBV12-3/TRBV12-4	TRBJ1-2	many	.	TGTGCCAGCAGTTTGGGGGTTAACTATGGCTACACCTTC	CASSLGVNYGYTF
TRBV9	TRBJ2-1	many	TRBD2	TGTGCCAGCACCGGGAGCGGGAGCTCCTACAATGAGCAGTTCTTC	CASTGSGSSYNEQFF
TRBV20-1	TRBJ2-7	many	.	TGCAGTGCTAGAGGGGGTAAGGGGGGGGTCTCCTACGAGCAGTACTTC	CSARGGKGGVSYEQYF
TRBV3-1	TRBJ2-1	many	.	TGTGCCAGCAGCCGCTGGGACTCCCTCTCCTACAATGAGCAGTTCTTC	CASSRWDSLSYNEQFF